A single sample is the source of the 25 T cell receptor beta chains below, sequenced in a study of neoadjuvant anti-PD-1 for oral cavity cancer. The method was immunoSEQ multiplex PCR; TCRdb's version includes in-frame clones alone and lacks a portion of them. The profile shows approximately 16,000 clones, approximately 71% of them singletons. Sequencing was performed on PBMCs, taken before nivolumab (anti-PD-1) treatment. Receptors originate from a person aged 40-85 years with oral cavity squamous cell carcinoma.

The chain employs TRBV6-6 and TRBJ2-4; D is tentatively TRBD1 or TRBD2 (6 bases each). Germline V gives CDR1 MNHNY, CDR2 SVGAGI (reference sequence). With 9 bases removed from V and 3 bases from J, the gap between germline ends came to 18 bases. The CDR3 consists of 15 residues. The CDR3 nucleotides read TGTGCCAGACTGTACAGGGAGGCCTTCAAAAACATTCAGTACTTC. Amino acids: CARLYREAFKNIQYF.

The V and J genes are TRBV27 and TRBJ2-1, with 14 nucleotides matching TRBD2. Germline CDR1 reads MNHEY; CDR2 reads SMNVEV (reference sequence). The junction had 6 bases not matched to a gene; V was cut back by 6 bases and J by 8 bases. This CDR3 comprises 15 residues. The CDR3 is CASSQGLAGVHEQFF. CDR3 DNA: TGTGCCAGCAGCCAGGGACTAGCGGGAGTTCATGAGCAGTTCTTC.

The J gene is TRBJ2-1, the V gene TRBV4-1; weak D call: TRBD2 (6 bases). The V end was cut by 0 bases, the J end by 4 bases, with 10 bases between. Germline assignment: CDR1 MGHRA and CDR2 YSYEKL. CDR3 length: 15 amino acids. In nucleotides, the CDR3 is TGCGCCAGCAGCCAAGAGAATAGCGGTTACAATGAGCAGTTCTTC. It codes for CASSQENSGYNEQFF.

CDR3 in amino acids: CASKESTLTYEQYF. CDR3 DNA: TGTGCCAGCAAGGAGTCAACCCTCACCTACGAGCAGTACTTC. The chain combines TRBV21-1 with TRBJ2-7; the table's D call of TRBD2 was not tested on the DNA. TRBV21-1 is termed a pseudogene. The CDR3 sequence is 14 residues long.

The chain recombines TRBV18 with TRBJ1-3; D possibly corresponds to TRBD1 (6 bases). Germline V lookup: CDR1 KGHSH, CDR2 LQKENI. The CDR3 is 15 residues long. V lost 3 bases and J lost 1, with 10 bases in between. This CDR3 is CASSPGTTSGNTIYF. The CDR3 region has the DNA TGTGCCAGCTCACCGGGGACAACTTCTGGAAACACCATATATTTT.

The rearrangement links TRBV27 to TRBJ2-1, with D possibly being TRBD1 (7 bases). This CDR3 comprises 17 residues. V was pared by 2 bases and J by 5 bases, with 19 bases between. The germline V gene encodes CDR1 MNHEY and CDR2 SMNVEV (reference sequence). Written as DNA, the CDR3 is TGTGCCAGCAGTTTACCCCTTAACAGGGGAGGAAACAATGAGCAGTTCTTC. The encoded protein is CASSLPLNRGGNNEQFF.

The chain combines TRBV27 with TRBJ2-3; 8 nucleotides match TRBD1. Germline V gene sequence: CDR1 MNHEY, CDR2 SMNVEV (reference sequence). Losses at the gene ends were 6 bases for V and 7 bases for J; bases not matched to a gene: 12. CDR3 length equals 15 residues. The CDR3 DNA is TGTGCCAGCAGCACCGGACAGGGACTTTCGCATACGCAGTATTTT. It specifies CASSTGQGLSHTQYF.

The rearrangement uses TRBV5-1 and TRBJ1-1; no definite D call. The CDR3 is 14 amino acids. Germline V CDR1 and CDR2: SGHRS, YFSETQ. Trimming removed 0 bases from V and 5 bases from J, with 11 bases in between. The CDR3 region has the DNA TGCGCCAGCAGCTTGGACCAAAAGACGACTGAAGCTTTCTTT. Translating gives CASSLDQKTTEAFF.

This clone showed up just a few times. The gene calls are TRBV10-3 and TRBJ2-1; 8 nucleotides agree with TRBD2. Germline V gene sequence: CDR1 ENHRY, CDR2 SYGVKD. The CDR3 has 14 residues. V dropped 7 bases and J dropped 5; count of bases not matched to a gene: 7. Here the CDR3 DNA reads TGTGCCATCACTCGGGAGGGCCGGGACAATGAGCAGTTCTTC. It specifies CAITREGRDNEQFF.

The V and J genes are TRBV7-9 and TRBJ2-3; D uncertain. The germline gives CDR1 SEHNR, CDR2 FQNEAQ (reference sequence). V lost 4 bases and J lost 6, with 5 bases in between. The CDR3 contains 11 residues. In DNA, the CDR3 is TGTGCCAGCAGCTCAGAGGATACGCAGTATTTT. Protein sequence: CASSSEDTQYF.

The V and J genes are TRBV30 and TRBJ1-5, with TRBD1 matching 7 bases. CDR1 is GTSNPN, CDR2 SVGIG, per germline (reference sequence). The trim removed 3 bases at V and 0 bases at J, leaving 5 bases unmatched. The CDR3 extends over 15 amino acids. The CDR3 region has the DNA TGTGCCTGGAGCAAGGGGACAGATAGCAATCAGCCCCAGCATTTT. It yields the protein CAWSKGTDSNQPQHF.

This chain links TRBV6-6 with TRBJ2-3, with a possible D match to TRBD1 (6 bases). CDR3 length: 16 residues. V dropped 4 bases and J dropped 1 base, with 15 bases sitting between them. Germline CDR1 reads MNHNY; CDR2 reads SVGAGI (reference sequence). CDR3: CASSFSGAGGTDTQYF. The CDR3 DNA reads as TGTGCCAGCAGTTTTTCCGGGGCAGGGGGCACAGATACGCAGTATTTT.

Only one count was recorded for this clone. DNA of the CDR3: TGTGCCAGCAGTTTAAAAGCCGGGGGTTCGAATGAAAAACTGTTTTTT. Amino acids: CASSLKAGGSNEKLFF. The V and J genes are TRBV27 and TRBJ1-4, with D tentatively TRBD1 (5 bases). V was shortened by 2 bases and J by 5 bases, with 15 bases between the two germline ends. The CDR3 length is 16 residues. The germline CDR1 and CDR2 sequences are MNHEY and SMNVEV (reference sequence). The entire variable domain, with the rest obtained from reference TRBV27 and TRBJ1-4, is as follows: EAQVTQNPRYLITVTGKKLTVTCSQNMNHEYMSWYRQDPGLGLRQIYYSMNVEVTDKGDVPEGYKVSRKEKRNFPLILESPSPNQTSLYFCASSLKAGGSNEKLFFGSGTQLSVL.

This clone has just one count. The V gene is TRBV30, the J gene TRBJ2-7; D might be TRBD2 (5 bases). From germline, CDR1 is GTSNPN and CDR2 SVGIG (reference sequence). The CDR3 totals 13 residues. The ends were cut back, 3 bases at V and 3 bases at J, with 12 bases in the middle. The CDR3 protein is CAWRENGDYEQYF. The DNA for the CDR3 is TGTGCCTGGAGAGAGAACGGGGACTACGAGCAGTACTTC.

V is TRBV9 and J is TRBJ2-1; D possibly uses TRBD1 or TRBD2 (5 bases each). Trimming took off 4 bases at V and 10 bases at J, with 18 bases between the two ends. This CDR3 is 14 amino acids long. The germline V gene encodes CDR1 SGDLS and CDR2 YYNGEE. DNA of the CDR3: TGTGCCAGCAGCCCTCTCATGGGGGAGCAGGAGCAGTTCTTC. Translating gives CASSPLMGEQEQFF.

V and J are TRBV29-1 and TRBJ2-7, with D maybe TRBD1 (5 bases). Between the trimmed V and J ends, which lost 6 bases and 6 bases, there was a span of 15 bases. There are 12 residues in the CDR3. CDR1 SQVTM and CDR2 ANQGSEA come from the germline V gene. The CDR3 DNA sequence: TGCAGCGTGGTACAGGCCCCCTCCGAGCAGTACTTC. Translating gives CSVVQAPSEQYF.

There are a few counts of this clone. J is TRBJ2-7 and V is TRBV5-5; D tentatively reads TRBD1 or TRBD2 (5 bases each). The CDR3 consists of 14 residues. The V gene lost 5 bases and the J gene lost 5 bases, with 17 bases spanning the gap. Germline CDR1 reads SGHKS; CDR2 reads YYEKEE (reference sequence). The CDR3 loop is CASSPGTPVHEQYF. For the CDR3, the DNA is TGTGCCAGCAGTCCCGGGACCCCGGTGCACGAGCAGTACTTC.

The rearrangement uses TRBV5-1 and TRBJ2-2, with TRBD1 as a possible D gene (5 bases). The germline V gene encodes CDR1 SGHRS and CDR2 YFSETQ. Trimming removed 2 bases at V and 2 bases at J, with 13 bases between. There are 16 residues in the CDR3. The CDR3 reads CASSFLRDSNTGELFF. CDR3 DNA sequence: TGCGCCAGCAGCTTTCTTCGAGACAGTAACACCGGGGAGCTGTTTTTT.

This clone was seen a handful of times. The chain has TRBV5-1 and TRBJ2-1; D is perhaps TRBD1 (5 bases). The CDR3 is made up of 11 amino acids. The germline V and J ends were trimmed by 4 bases and 7 bases, with 6 bases remaining between them. Germline lookup yields CDR1 SGHRS and CDR2 YFSETQ. The CDR3 sequence is CASSNRNEQFF. In DNA form, the CDR3 reads TGCGCCAGCAGCAACAGGAATGAGCAGTTCTTC.

The chain uses TRBV5-1 and TRBJ2-3; 9 bases agree with TRBD1. V shed 3 bases, J shed 4 bases, and the junction held 6 bases outside the gene matches. The CDR3 is made up of 15 amino acids. From germline, CDR1 is SGHRS and CDR2 YFSETQ. CDR3 sequence reads: CASSSRDRASDTQYF. In nucleotides, the CDR3 is TGCGCCAGCAGCTCCCGGGACAGGGCCTCAGATACGCAGTATTTT.

V usage is TRBV19 and J usage is TRBJ2-1; TRBD2 matches at 11 bases. Germline assignment: CDR1 LNHDA and CDR2 SQIVND (reference sequence). J lost 4 bases, V lost 7 bases, and 9 bases had no gene match. The CDR3 sequence is 16 residues long. In DNA, the CDR3 is TGTGCCAGTAATCCCGGGACTAGCGGCTCATACAATGAGCAGTTCTTC. Translation: CASNPGTSGSYNEQFF.

The chain recombines TRBV20-1 with TRBJ1-2, with TRBD1 matching 7 bases. The V gene end was trimmed by 7 bases and the J gene end by 8 bases; junction bases not matched to a gene: 7. The CDR3 is 11 amino acids. Germline loops: CDR1 DFQATT, CDR2 SNEGSKA (reference sequence). CDR3 nucleotide sequence: TGCAGTGTTTCAGGGGGAGGGGGCTACACCTTC. It yields the protein CSVSGGGGYTF.

The chain joins TRBV30 to TRBJ2-2; D gene uncertain. Deletions cut 1 base from V and 4 bases from J, with 10 bases between. CDR3 length: 14 amino acids. CDR1 and CDR2 (germline): GTSNPN, SVGIG (reference sequence). Written as DNA, the CDR3 is TGTGCCTGGAGTGAGGACGGTCGCACCGGGGAGCTGTTTTTT. This gives the protein CAWSEDGRTGELFF.

The chain couples TRBV30 to TRBJ2-1; D possibly corresponds to TRBD2 (6 bases). Germline V lookup: CDR1 GTSNPN, CDR2 SVGIG (reference sequence). This CDR3 is built from 13 residues. V was shortened by 0 bases and J by 11 bases, with 14 bases between the two germline ends. CDR3 sequence reads: CAWSVGAGRKQFF. CDR3 in DNA: TGTGCCTGGAGTGTAGGGGCGGGGCGTAAGCAGTTCTTC.

The rearrangement links TRBV6-5 to TRBJ2-7; D unclear. The CDR3 has 14 amino acids. Germline lookup yields CDR1 MNHEY and CDR2 SVGAGI. The V and J ends lost 6 bases and 3 bases respectively, with 15 bases between them. CDR3 residues: CASSSARVGYEQYF. The CDR3 coding sequence is TGTGCCAGCAGCTCCGCACGGGTGGGCTACGAGCAGTACTTC.